The source of this T cell receptor (beta chain) is a study of T cells in Graves' hyperthyroidism and ophthalmopathy. The overall study: The blood sample was taken at first diagnosis, before treatment began. Notes on the study in general: Most expanded thyroid clonotypes above 0.001 recurred in blood.

Amplification yielded TCR beta CDR3 regions, with RNA transcripts as the source. Carried out on the TCR CDR3, a first-round RT-PCR used the HTBI primer set. TCRdb analysed the multiplex PCR reads with MiXCR anew, one entry per CDR3 protein. The sample has under 300,000 distinct CDR3 sequences, 13% to 15% seen once; the top ten hold about 14%. Germline V lookup: CDR1 SGHAT, CDR2 FQNNGV. The CDR3 sequence is 14 residues long. Trimming cost V 5 bases and J 5 bases; bases outside gene matches: 6. As regards this clonotype: Its antigen remains unidentified.

Preceding any ophthalmopathy symptoms, the blood sample dates from first hyperthyroidism diagnosis. The PBMCs studied were ones that came from roughly 9.1 ml fresh peripheral blood. This chain links TRBV11-2 with TRBJ2-7; TRBD1 matches 10 bases. The source of this sequence is a middle-aged woman with Graves' hyperthyroidism that later progressed to Graves' ophthalmopathy. Sequenced: blood. CDR3 in DNA: TGTGCCAGCAGCGTAGGGACAGGGGTTCACGAGCAGTACTTC. It yields the protein CASSVGTGVHEQYF.